The source of this T cell receptor (beta chain) is a study of blood T cell repertoires in COVID-19. Germline V gene data show CDR1 as WNHNN and CDR2 as SYGVQD (reference sequence). The CDR3 runs to 14 residues. Original processing notes: Reference gene primer amplification yielded estimated nucleated cell counts. Profiled with immunoSEQ multiplex PCR; TCRdb holds only in-frame clones, not every one. V and J calls and clone size are those listed in that table; D and trimming were worked out from the DNA. This sample carries about 410,000 clones, about 92% of them seen once, and the ten largest clones take 0.55% to 0.75%. This clone was counted between two and nine times.

The sequence came from a man younger than 30 who had recovered from COVID-19. The sequenced sample was PBMCs or T cells enriched from blood (not recorded which). The V gene is TRBV10-1, the J gene TRBJ2-2, with TRBD1 matching over 11 bases. Written as DNA, the CDR3 is TGCGCTGGGACCGGGACAGGGGGGTTCGGGGAGCTGTTTTTT. Amino acid sequence: CAGTGTGGFGELFF.